This section outlines one T cell receptor beta chain sequence together with its context. The germline V gene encodes CDR1 SGHRS and CDR2 YFSETQ. The CDR3 has 14 residues. V lost 4 bases, J lost 5 bases, and 5 bases stayed unmatched. This record comes from a study of blood T cell repertoires in COVID-19. Turning to the study itself: There were acute and convalescent COVID-19 samples, and they came from the United States, Italy and Spain. PBMCs, B-cell-depleted T cells, or T cells provided the cDNA or gDNA that made up the material.

Original data processing: Amplification of reference gene primers provided the estimated nucleated cell counts. Here immunoSEQ multiplex PCR was the method, and the copy in TCRdb shows in-frame clones only, minus some. D and trimming come from the DNA, and the V and J calls and clone size come from that table. The sample contains some 250,000 clones, about four fifths of which appear only once. This clonotype was obtained from an elderly man with acute or convalescent COVID-19. The gene calls are TRBV5-1 and TRBJ2-4; 8 bases are a match to TRBD2. Source material: peripheral blood. The CDR3 loop reads CASSGGTRENIQYF. The DNA of the CDR3 is TGCGCCAGCAGCGGAGGGACTAGAGAAAACATTCAGTACTTC.